These T cell receptor beta chains were read from a single sample in a study of blood T cell repertoires in COVID-19. Sequencing was performed with immunoSEQ multiplex PCR; in TCRdb, only in-frame clones are kept and a portion is missing. The sample carries 320,000 or so clones, approximately 89% recorded once. The sample was PBMCs or T cells enriched from blood (not recorded which). Receptor source: a man in his thirties or forties who had recovered from COVID-19. Both conserved end residues are part of each CDR3. The order of the fields is D gene, J gene, clone size, V gene, CDR3 DNA, CDR3 protein. The D gene is left open where the match is weak. Size is omitted from some rows. Given values are once, few, many or a class for expanded clones.

d_call: NA
j_call: TRBJ2-5
clone_size: NA
v_call: TRBV6-5
cdr3_nt: TGTGCCAGCGCCGGACAGAACACAGAGACCCAGTACTTC
cdr3_aa: CASAGQNTETQYF

d_call: TRBD1
j_call: TRBJ1-4
clone_size: NA
v_call: TRBV30
cdr3_nt: TGTGCCTGGAGTGGACAGGGCGGTTTGGTTGAAAAACTGTTTTTT
cdr3_aa: CAWSGQGGLVEKLFF

d_call: TRBD1
j_call: TRBJ1-6
clone_size: NA
v_call: TRBV3-1/TRBV3-2
cdr3_nt: TGTGCCACTCGCCTTACAGGGGGAAATTCACCCCTCCACTTT
cdr3_aa: CATRLTGGNSPLHF

d_call: NA
j_call: TRBJ1-5
clone_size: NA
v_call: TRBV28
cdr3_nt: TGTGCCAGCAGTTCAAGACAGCAGCCCCAGCATTTT
cdr3_aa: CASSSRQQPQHF

d_call: TRBD2
j_call: TRBJ2-2
clone_size: NA
v_call: TRBV5-1
cdr3_nt: TGCGCCAGCACGGGATCTCTAGCGGGGACCGGGGAGCTGTTTTTT
cdr3_aa: CASTGSLAGTGELFF

d_call: TRBD2
j_call: TRBJ2-3
clone_size: NA
v_call: TRBV5-1
cdr3_nt: TGCGCCAGCAGCCCGGGACTAGCGGGGAGCACAGATACGCAGTATTTT
cdr3_aa: CASSPGLAGSTDTQYF

d_call: TRBD1
j_call: TRBJ1-4
clone_size: NA
v_call: TRBV2
cdr3_nt: TGTGCCAGCAGAGGACAGGGGTTAGGGGGTGAAAAACTGTTTTTT
cdr3_aa: CASRGQGLGGEKLFF

d_call: TRBD1
j_call: TRBJ1-5
clone_size: once
v_call: TRBV18
cdr3_nt: TGTGCCAGCTCCCCAAGGGCGACAGGGGGGAATCAGCCCCAGCATTTT
cdr3_aa: CASSPRATGGNQPQHF

d_call: NA
j_call: TRBJ2-3
clone_size: NA
v_call: TRBV7-2
cdr3_nt: TGTGCCAGCAGTAGAAGCGGGAGCACAGATACGCAGTATTTT
cdr3_aa: CASSRSGSTDTQYF

d_call: TRBD1
j_call: TRBJ2-5
clone_size: NA
v_call: TRBV18
cdr3_nt: TGTGCCAGCTCACTGACAGGGGGCCTCGGGCGGGAGACCCAGTACTTC
cdr3_aa: CASSLTGGLGRETQYF

d_call: TRBD1
j_call: TRBJ1-6
clone_size: NA
v_call: TRBV3-1/TRBV3-2
cdr3_nt: TGTGCCAGCAGCCCAGGACAGGGGGCCTCACCCCTCCACTTT
cdr3_aa: CASSPGQGASPLHF

d_call: NA
j_call: TRBJ2-7
clone_size: NA
v_call: TRBV2
cdr3_nt: TGTGCCAGCAGTGAGGGCAGGGCCTACGAGCAGTACTTC
cdr3_aa: CASSEGRAYEQYF

d_call: TRBD1
j_call: TRBJ1-5
clone_size: NA
v_call: TRBV19
cdr3_nt: TGTGCCAGTAGTATGGACAGGGGAGCAAATCAGCCCCAGCATTTT
cdr3_aa: CASSMDRGANQPQHF

d_call: TRBD1
j_call: TRBJ2-3
clone_size: NA
v_call: TRBV11-3
cdr3_nt: TGTGCCAGCAGCCAAGGAGAAGAAAGGACAGGCAGTAGCACAGATACGCAGTATTTT
cdr3_aa: CASSQGEERTGSSTDTQYF

d_call: NA
j_call: TRBJ1-3
clone_size: NA
v_call: TRBV28
cdr3_nt: TGTGCCAGCAGCCCTACTTACTCTGGAAACACCATATATTTT
cdr3_aa: CASSPTYSGNTIYF

d_call: NA
j_call: TRBJ2-3
clone_size: NA
v_call: TRBV24-1
cdr3_nt: TGTGCCACCAGTGAATTGACAGACACAGATACGCAGTATTTT
cdr3_aa: CATSELTDTDTQYF

d_call: NA
j_call: TRBJ1-4
clone_size: NA
v_call: TRBV7-2
cdr3_nt: TGTGCCAGCAGCCCAGGGGTGTGGGATAATGAAAAACTGTTTTTT
cdr3_aa: CASSPGVWDNEKLFF

d_call: TRBD2
j_call: TRBJ2-3
clone_size: NA
v_call: TRBV5-1
cdr3_nt: TGCGCCAGCAGCCCGGGGACTAGCGGGGGAGTCACAGATACGCAGTATTTT
cdr3_aa: CASSPGTSGGVTDTQYF

d_call: NA
j_call: TRBJ2-7
clone_size: NA
v_call: TRBV18
cdr3_nt: TGTGCCAGCTCACCCCCGGCAGGTTCTTACGAGCAGTACTTC
cdr3_aa: CASSPPAGSYEQYF

d_call: NA
j_call: TRBJ1-2
clone_size: few
v_call: TRBV10-3
cdr3_nt: TGTGCCATCAGTGAGTCGTTTTCAGGGGATTATGGCTACACCTTC
cdr3_aa: CAISESFSGDYGYTF

d_call: NA
j_call: TRBJ2-7
clone_size: NA
v_call: TRBV28
cdr3_nt: TGTGCCAGCAGTGCAATGGGCCTCCCGTTGTACTTC
cdr3_aa: CASSAMGLPLYF

d_call: NA
j_call: TRBJ1-6
clone_size: NA
v_call: TRBV14
cdr3_nt: TGTGCCAGCAGCCAATACAGAGTACCCCTCCACTTT
cdr3_aa: CASSQYRVPLHF

d_call: NA
j_call: TRBJ1-5
clone_size: NA
v_call: TRBV6-5
cdr3_nt: TGTGCCAGCAGTTACGGTGTCCCGGGGCAGCCCCAGCATTTT
cdr3_aa: CASSYGVPGQPQHF

d_call: NA
j_call: TRBJ1-1
clone_size: NA
v_call: TRBV19
cdr3_nt: TGTGCCAGTACGATAGATTCCTTTACAGAGAACACTGAAGCTTTCTTT
cdr3_aa: CASTIDSFTENTEAFF

d_call: TRBD1
j_call: TRBJ1-1
clone_size: NA
v_call: TRBV27
cdr3_nt: TGTGCCAGCAGTTCCGGGACAGGGGTAAGAAACACTGAAGCTTTCTTT
cdr3_aa: CASSSGTGVRNTEAFF

d_call: TRBD2
j_call: TRBJ2-1
clone_size: NA
v_call: TRBV18
cdr3_nt: TGTGCCAGCTCACCATCAGCGGGGGCATACAATGAGCAGTTCTTC
cdr3_aa: CASSPSAGAYNEQFF

d_call: TRBD1
j_call: TRBJ2-2
clone_size: NA
v_call: TRBV5-8
cdr3_nt: TGTGCCAGCAGCCCCGGGACAGGGCGCACCGGGGAGCTGTTTTTT
cdr3_aa: CASSPGTGRTGELFF

d_call: NA
j_call: TRBJ2-2
clone_size: NA
v_call: TRBV7-6
cdr3_nt: TGTGCCAGCAGCTTAGGTCGCCGCCAAGCGCACACCGGGGAGCTGTTTTTT
cdr3_aa: CASSLGRRQAHTGELFF

d_call: NA
j_call: TRBJ2-2
clone_size: NA
v_call: TRBV7-9
cdr3_nt: TGTGCCAGCAATCGGAACCGAGGAAATCACACCGGGGAGCTGTTTTTT
cdr3_aa: CASNRNRGNHTGELFF